The 23 T cell receptor beta chains presented below share a single source sample, sequenced in a study of blood T cell repertoires in COVID-19. Method: immunoSEQ multiplex PCR; TCRdb's copy keeps in-frame clones and lacks some. In the table there are about 300,000 clones, 85% to 90% of which are singletons. Input material: peripheral blood. The receptors derive from an older man with acute or convalescent COVID-19.

This chain joins TRBV28 and TRBJ1-2; D unclear. The germline gives CDR1 MDHEN, CDR2 SYDVKM. The CDR3 is 13 residues long. V was trimmed by 3 bases and J by 4 bases, leaving 9 bases between them. CDR3 DNA sequence: TGTGCCAGCAGTTTGGGCTGGGTCTATGGCTACACCTTC. Translating gives CASSLGWVYGYTF.

This clone was counted a few times. The rearrangement links TRBV24-1 to TRBJ1-2; maybe TRBD1 (6 bases). CDR1 KGHDR and CDR2 SFDVKD come from the germline V gene. This CDR3 is 15 amino acids long. Trimming removed 3 bases from V and 1 base from J, with 11 bases in between. The CDR3: CATSDATGINYGYTF. The CDR3, as DNA: TGTGCCACCAGTGATGCGACAGGCATTAACTATGGCTACACCTTC.

V gene TRBV3-1 (or the pseudogene TRBV3-2) combines with J gene TRBJ2-5, with 7 bases matching TRBD1. V gave up 2 bases and J gave up 1 base; unmatched junction bases: 1. This CDR3 is 14 amino acids long. Germline CDR1 LGHDT, CDR2 YNNKEL (reference sequence). CDR3 sequence: CASSQRQGQETQYF. As DNA, the CDR3 is TGTGCCAGCAGCCAACGACAGGGCCAAGAGACCCAGTACTTC.

This clone was seen once. This chain's CDR3 is CASSPHSGKGEFF. CDR3 coding DNA: TGTGCCAGCAGTCCCCATAGCGGGAAAGGGGAGTTCTTC. The chain is built from TRBV6-5 and TRBJ2-1, with 8 bases that match TRBD2. The germline V gene encodes CDR1 MNHEY and CDR2 SVGAGI. CDR3 size: 13 residues. After removal of 5 bases from V and 14 bases from J, the junction contained 11 bases not matched to a gene.

The CDR3 sequence: CASSPDRYRNEQFF. In DNA, the CDR3 is TGCGCCAGCAGCCCGGACAGATATCGGAATGAGCAGTTCTTC. J is TRBJ2-1 and V is TRBV5-1, with D possibly TRBD1 on 6 matching bases. Germline loops: CDR1 SGHRS, CDR2 YFSETQ. The V and J ends lost 4 bases and 7 bases respectively, with 15 bases between them. This CDR3 is 14 amino acids long. The full variable domain, with the rest looked up from reference TRBV5-1 and TRBJ2-1, is KAGVTQTPRYLIKTRGQQVTLSCSPISGHRSVSWYQQTPGQGLQFLFEYFSETQRNKGNFPGRFSGRQFSNSRSEMNVSTLELGDSALYLCASSPDRYRNEQFFGPGTRLTVL.

The count of this clone is one. The genes are TRBV3-1 (or the pseudogene TRBV3-2) and TRBJ2-1, with 7 nucleotides matching TRBD2. V was pared by 7 bases and J by 6 bases, with 9 bases of the junction left unmatched. The germline CDR1 and CDR2 sequences are LGHDT and YNNKEL (reference sequence). The CDR3 has 14 amino acids. The CDR3 DNA follows: TGTGCCAGCACTCTGGCGGGAGCTCGCAATGAGCAGTTCTTC. Translating gives CASTLAGARNEQFF.

The rearrangement links TRBV28 to TRBJ2-5; a possible D gene is TRBD1 (6 bases). The CDR3 totals 15 residues. The V end lost 6 bases, the J end lost 5 bases, and 19 bases lay between the germline ends. Germline assignment: CDR1 MDHEN and CDR2 SYDVKM. In DNA, the CDR3 is TGTGCCAGCAGAGGGACACCCACAAACCGGGAGACCCAGTACTTC. Protein product: CASRGTPTNRETQYF.

This sequence joins TRBV11-2 and TRBJ2-3; no firm D call. Deletions cut 0 bases from V and 1 base from J, with 5 bases between. Germline values: CDR1 SGHAT, CDR2 FQNNGV. The CDR3 covers 14 residues. CDR3 DNA sequence: TGTGCCAGCAGCTTAGATCTCCGCACAGATACGCAGTATTTT. Its translation is CASSLDLRTDTQYF.

J is TRBJ2-7 and V is TRBV29-1; no clear D. CDR3 size: 12 residues. Germline CDR1 is SQVTM and CDR2 is ANQGSEA. The V and J ends lost 3 bases and 3 bases respectively, with 9 bases between them. The CDR3: CSVEQENYEQYF. CDR3 DNA sequence: TGCAGCGTTGAGCAGGAAAACTACGAGCAGTACTTC.

The chain joins TRBV18 to TRBJ2-3, with 9 bases matching TRBD2. CDR3 length equals 15 residues. The germline CDR1 and CDR2 sequences are KGHSH and LQKENI. V shed 3 bases, J shed 6 bases, and the junction held 7 bases outside the gene matches. CDR3 in amino acids: CASSPRGSGSDTQYF. The DNA for the CDR3 is TGTGCCAGCTCACCCCGTGGTAGCGGGAGTGATACGCAGTATTTT.

The gene calls are TRBV28 and TRBJ1-5, with TRBD1 matching over 7 bases. V lost 7 bases, J lost 5 bases, and 2 bases stayed unmatched. There are 12 residues in the CDR3. CDR1 and CDR2 (germline): MDHEN, SYDVKM. This CDR3 is CASKGAHQPQHF. For the CDR3, the DNA is TGTGCCAGCAAGGGGGCGCATCAGCCCCAGCATTTT.

In this sample, this clone turned up once. This chain links TRBV11-2 with TRBJ1-6; D gene ambiguous. The ends were cut back, 0 bases at V and 10 bases at J, with 4 bases in the middle. CDR1 SGHAT and CDR2 FQNNGV come from the germline V gene. This CDR3 region has 12 residues. CDR3 DNA sequence: TGTGCCAGCAGCTTAGATCTCTCACCCCTCCACTTT. Protein sequence: CASSLDLSPLHF.

J is TRBJ2-7 and V is TRBV4-3; tentative D call: TRBD2 (5 bases). The V and J ends lost 4 bases and 7 bases respectively, with 17 bases between them. Per the germline V gene, CDR1 is LGHNA and CDR2 is YSLEER. This CDR3 region has 14 residues. DNA of the CDR3: TGCGCCAGCAGCCGCACGGGATCACCGGGGGAGCAGTACTTC. It encodes CASSRTGSPGEQYF.

The rearrangement joins TRBV28 to TRBJ1-1; D is undetermined. CDR3 length: 15 residues. V gave up 6 bases and J gave up 4 bases, with 18 bases separating them. The germline V gene encodes CDR1 MDHEN and CDR2 SYDVKM. The CDR3 nucleotides are TGTGCCAGCAGGGTACACAGTGGCGGGCGCACTGAAGCTTTCTTT. Translation: CASRVHSGGRTEAFF.

The chain has TRBV10-2 and TRBJ1-1, with D maybe TRBD1 (5 bases). CDR1 and CDR2 (germline): WSHSY, SAAADI. The CDR3 runs 16 residues. V was pared by 7 bases and J by 5 bases, with 23 bases between. This CDR3 is CASNERLGQGRTEAFF. In DNA, the CDR3 is TGCGCCAGCAATGAAAGATTGGGCCAGGGTAGGACTGAAGCTTTCTTT.

Of note for this clone: Other DNA variants within this sample encode the same CDR3. This sequence joins TRBV7-2 and TRBJ2-7; possibly TRBD2 for D (6 bases). Germline V CDR1 and CDR2: SGHTA, FQGNSA. This CDR3 contains 13 residues. V dropped 3 bases and J dropped 4 bases, with 10 bases sitting between them. CDR3: CASSFLGGYEQYF. CDR3 in DNA: TGTGCCAGCAGCTTCCTTGGAGGGTACGAGCAGTACTTC.

This clone occurred once. The gene calls are TRBV7-2 and TRBJ2-1, with TRBD1 as a possible D gene (5 bases). The CDR3 length is 16 residues. Trimming took off 3 bases at V and 6 bases at J, with 18 bases between the two ends. Germline V lookup: CDR1 SGHTA, CDR2 FQGNSA. CDR3 sequence reads: CASSFANPGLVNEQFF. The DNA of the CDR3 is TGTGCCAGCAGCTTCGCCAACCCAGGGTTGGTCAATGAGCAGTTCTTC.

The rearrangement joins TRBV18 to TRBJ2-7; 9 nucleotides align to TRBD2. The junction had 3 bases not matched to a gene; V was cut back by 3 bases and J by 3 bases. The length of the CDR3 is 14 residues. Germline V gene data show CDR1 as KGHSH and CDR2 as LQKENI. CDR3 residues: CASSPTSGNYEQYF. The CDR3, as DNA: TGTGCCAGCTCACCGACTAGCGGCAACTACGAGCAGTACTTC.

This clone was counted between two and nine times. V usage is TRBV25-1 and J usage is TRBJ1-4; D is possibly TRBD1 (5 bases). The V end was cut by 6 bases, the J end by 7 bases, with 18 bases between. The CDR3 consists of 15 residues. Germline V lookup: CDR1 MGHDK, CDR2 SYGVNS. The CDR3 coding sequence is TGTGCCAGCAGCCACTCCAGGGATGGTGGTGAAAAACTGTTTTTT. It is translated as CASSHSRDGGEKLFF.

The chain uses TRBV15 and TRBJ1-2; a possible D gene is TRBD1 (5 bases). CDR1 and CDR2 (germline): LNHNV, YYDKDF (reference sequence). The CDR3 runs 14 residues. Trimming stripped 1 base from V and 4 bases from J, with 10 bases between. CDR3 coding DNA: TGTGCCACCAGCAGAGGGGGCAGATTCTATGGCTACACCTTC. Translated, it gives CATSRGGRFYGYTF.

The CDR3 DNA sequence: TGTGCCAGCAGCCTCGGACAGGGGAACTATGGCTACACCTTC. It yields the protein CASSLGQGNYGYTF. This chain connects TRBV9 to TRBJ1-2; 9 bases match TRBD1. V gave up 4 bases and J gave up 2 bases; unmatched junction bases: 3. The length of the CDR3 is 14 residues. Germline V lookup: CDR1 SGDLS, CDR2 YYNGEE.

V is TRBV4-3 and J is TRBJ1-1; D not resolved. CDR1 and CDR2 (germline): LGHNA, YSLEER. V dropped 0 bases and J dropped 4 bases, with 12 bases sitting between them. The CDR3 covers 15 residues. This chain's CDR3 is CASSQDLRGFTEAFF. CDR3 sequence (DNA): TGCGCCAGCAGCCAAGATCTAAGAGGGTTCACTGAAGCTTTCTTT.

The chain combines TRBV28 with TRBJ2-5, with 7 bases lining up with TRBD1. The junction had 10 bases not matched to a gene; V was cut back by 2 bases and J by 7 bases. The germline V gene has CDR1 MDHEN and CDR2 SYDVKM. The CDR3 consists of 15 residues. CDR3 bases: TGTGCCAGCAGTTTAGCGGCACAGGGGATGGGGACCCAGTACTTC. Its protein product is CASSLAAQGMGTQYF.